Here is one TCR beta chain with its context. The antigen is undetermined. This record belongs to a study of shared clonotypes between healthy human individuals. Study-wide findings and caveats: Clonotypes that were shared across a few donors made up roughly 5% of naive CD4 clonotypes.

Some clones are missing from TCRdb's copy, which holds only in-frame ones; the method was immunoSEQ multiplex PCR. The sample lists more than 1,200,000 clones, 98% occurring once. Germline V gives CDR1 MDHEN, CDR2 SYDVKM. The CDR3 runs to 14 residues. The ends were cut back, 6 bases at V and 4 bases at J, with 13 bases in the middle. The genes are TRBV28 and TRBJ2-1; possibly TRBD1 for D (5 bases). This receptor was obtained from a man aged 30 to 45 in good health. Sequencing used naive CD4+ T cells sorted from blood. Sample subset: CD45RA+ positively selected. In nucleotides, the CDR3 is TGTGCCAGCAGGGCCGCAGGGCGGTACAATGAGCAGTTCTTC. Translation: CASRAAGRYNEQFF.